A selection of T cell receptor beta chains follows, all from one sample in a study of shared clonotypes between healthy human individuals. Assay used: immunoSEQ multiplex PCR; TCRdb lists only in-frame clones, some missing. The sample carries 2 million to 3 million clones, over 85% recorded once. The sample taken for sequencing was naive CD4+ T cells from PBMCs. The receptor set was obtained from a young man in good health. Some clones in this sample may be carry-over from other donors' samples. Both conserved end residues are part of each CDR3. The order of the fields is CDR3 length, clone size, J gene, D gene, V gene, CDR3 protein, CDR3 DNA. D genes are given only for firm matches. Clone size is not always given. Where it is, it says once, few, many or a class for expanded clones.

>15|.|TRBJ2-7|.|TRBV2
CASSDIATGLHEQYF
TGTGCCAGCAGTGATATCGCAACAGGGCTCCACGAGCAGTACTTC
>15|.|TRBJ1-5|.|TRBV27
CASSLNPVSNQPQHF
TGTGCCAGCAGTTTAAACCCAGTAAGCAATCAGCCCCAGCATTTT
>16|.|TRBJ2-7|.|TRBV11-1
CASSRGSFQWAYEQYF
TGTGCCAGCAGTCGGGGGTCTTTCCAGTGGGCCTACGAGCAGTACTTC
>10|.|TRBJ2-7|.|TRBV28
CASPKSEQYF
TGTGCCAGTCCGAAGTCGGAGCAGTACTTC
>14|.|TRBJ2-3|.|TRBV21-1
CASSKRQGRDTQYF
TGTGCCAGCAGCAAACGACAGGGCAGGGATACGCAGTATTTT
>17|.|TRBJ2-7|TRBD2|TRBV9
CASSVGGLAGEAYEQYF
TGTGCCAGCAGCGTAGGAGGATTAGCGGGAGAGGCTTACGAGCAGTACTTC
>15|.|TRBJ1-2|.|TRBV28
CASSRQREFRYGYTF
TGTGCCAGCAGTCGACAGCGGGAGTTTCGGTATGGCTACACCTTC
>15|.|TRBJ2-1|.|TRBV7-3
CASSLNSIGGDEQFF
TGTGCCAGCAGCTTAAACTCGATCGGAGGGGATGAGCAGTTCTTC
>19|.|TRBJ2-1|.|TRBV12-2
CASRPGGGLGRGTYNEQFF
TGTGCAAGTCGCCCGGGGGGAGGGCTCGGACGGGGCACCTACAATGAGCAGTTCTTC
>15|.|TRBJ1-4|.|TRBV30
CAWNPRGGANEKLFF
TGTGCCTGGAATCCTAGAGGGGGTGCTAATGAAAAACTGTTTTTT
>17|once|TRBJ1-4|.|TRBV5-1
CASSEGTSGPANEKLFF
TGCGCCAGCAGCGAAGGCACTTCAGGTCCGGCTAATGAAAAACTGTTTTTT
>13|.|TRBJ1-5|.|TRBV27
CASSLTFRQPQHF
TGTGCCAGCAGTTTAACATTCCGCCAGCCCCAGCATTTT
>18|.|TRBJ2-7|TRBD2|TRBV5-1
CASTLARVAGGKSYEQYF
TGCGCCAGCACCCTGGCCAGGGTAGCGGGAGGCAAATCCTACGAGCAGTACTTC
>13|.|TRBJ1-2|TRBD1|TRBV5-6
CASSLVGTDGYTF
TGTGCCAGCAGCTTGGTCGGGACAGATGGCTACACCTTC
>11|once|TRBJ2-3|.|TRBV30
CAWSVRDTQYF
TGTGCCTGGAGTGTGAGAGATACGCAGTATTTT
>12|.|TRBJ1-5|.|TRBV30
CAWSGVNQPQHF
TGTGCCTGGAGTGGAGTTAATCAGCCCCAGCATTTT
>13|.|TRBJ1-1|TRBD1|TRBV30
CAWMDPPGQEAFF
TGTGCCTGGATGGACCCTCCGGGACAGGAAGCTTTCTTT
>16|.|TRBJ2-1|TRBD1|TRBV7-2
CASSPPTGQGMGEQFF
TGTGCCAGCAGCCCCCCCACGGGACAGGGTATGGGTGAGCAGTTCTTC
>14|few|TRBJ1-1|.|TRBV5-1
CASSLGLDNTEAFF
TGCGCCAGCAGCTTGGGTCTTGACAACACTGAAGCTTTCTTT
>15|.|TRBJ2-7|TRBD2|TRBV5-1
CASSLLQRESYEQYF
TGCGCCAGCAGCTTGCTCCAGCGGGAGAGCTACGAGCAGTACTTC
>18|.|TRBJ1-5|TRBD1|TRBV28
CASSRPQGGRQGRQPQHF
TGTGCCAGCAGCCGACCCCAAGGCGGGAGACAGGGAAGGCAGCCCCAGCATTTT
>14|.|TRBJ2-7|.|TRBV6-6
CASSPPGGPYEQYF
TGTGCCAGCAGCCCCCCCGGGGGTCCCTACGAGCAGTACTTC
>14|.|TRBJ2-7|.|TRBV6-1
CASSEGPFSYEQYF
TGTGCCAGCAGTGAAGGTCCGTTCTCCTACGAGCAGTACTTC
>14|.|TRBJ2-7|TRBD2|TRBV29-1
CSKTSGPSSYEQYF
TGCAGCAAGACTAGCGGCCCTAGCTCCTACGAGCAGTACTTC
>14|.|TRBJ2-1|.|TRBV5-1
CASSLAYTQGEQFF
TGCGCCAGCAGCTTGGCCTACACTCAGGGGGAGCAGTTCTTC
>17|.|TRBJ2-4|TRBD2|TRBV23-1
CASSQLYAGGRKNIQYF
TGCGCCAGCAGTCAATTATATGCGGGGGGACGAAAAAACATTCAGTACTTC
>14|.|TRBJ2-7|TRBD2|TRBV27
CASSLSGSNYEQYF
TGTGCCAGCAGTCTTAGCGGGAGCAACTACGAGCAGTACTTC
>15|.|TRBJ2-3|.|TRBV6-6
CASSGQGVSTDTQYF
TGTGCCAGCAGTGGTCAGGGCGTTAGCACAGATACGCAGTATTTT
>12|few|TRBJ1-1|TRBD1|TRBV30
CAWSVQGTEAFF
TGTGCCTGGAGTGTACAGGGGACTGAAGCTTTCTTT
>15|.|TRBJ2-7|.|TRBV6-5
CASSYWGQGFYEQYF
TGTGCCAGCAGTTACTGGGGGCAGGGCTTCTACGAGCAGTACTTC
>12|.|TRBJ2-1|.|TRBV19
CASSKRYNEQFF
TGTGCCAGTAGTAAGCGGTACAATGAGCAGTTCTTC
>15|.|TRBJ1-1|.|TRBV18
CASSPTGLLGTEAFF
TGTGCCAGCTCACCGACAGGTTTATTGGGGACTGAAGCTTTCTTT
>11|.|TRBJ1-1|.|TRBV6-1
CASRSQGPAFF
TGTGCCAGCAGATCACAGGGCCCGGCTTTCTTT
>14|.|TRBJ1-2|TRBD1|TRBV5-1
CASSSGTGSYGYTF
TGCGCCAGCAGCTCCGGGACAGGGTCTTATGGCTACACCTTC
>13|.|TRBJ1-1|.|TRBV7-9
CASSPQAGSEAFF
TGTGCCAGCAGCCCGCAGGCAGGGTCTGAAGCTTTCTTT